Each of the 4 T cell receptor beta chains below was sequenced from the same sample in a study of CD8 T cells in ankylosing spondylitis (dated by TCRdb to about 2017). Preparation of the library involved 5' RACE. This sample was sequenced with an Illumina HiSeq 2500. The raw public data were reprocessed by TCRdb itself: fastp quality trimming at Q25, MiXCR clonotype calling, in-frame beta chains only. Rows merge per CDR3 protein into single entries with the most common DNA and genes. For this sample the table gives about 340,000 distinct CDR3 sequences, of which over 12% were detected only once. Around 1% of the sample goes to the ten largest clones. Material for sequencing was blood, either unsorted or a sorted T cell fraction (not recorded which). Every receptor here comes from a male donor with ankylosing spondylitis or in good health (not recorded which).

The chain uses TRBV20-1 and TRBJ2-5, with TRBD2 identical over 9 bases. Germline assignment: CDR1 DFQATT and CDR2 SNEGSKA (reference sequence). Trimming cost V 1 base and J 5 bases; bases outside gene matches: 5. The CDR3 length is 14 residues. The CDR3 region has the DNA TGCAGTGCTAGAGTCCCGGCGGGAGGGGAGACCCAGTACTTC. This sequence encodes CSARVPAGGETQYF.

This clonotype was seen at least ten times. The chain recombines TRBV10-3 with TRBJ2-1, with TRBD2 as a possible D gene (6 bases). The V gene's germline CDR1 is ENHRY and CDR2 SYGVKD. The CDR3 runs to 13 residues. Trimming pared 8 bases from V and 7 bases from J, leaving 15 bases between. CDR3: CAIGAATSNEQFF. The CDR3 region has the DNA TGTGCCATCGGCGCCGCGACTAGTAATGAGCAGTTCTTC.

V usage is TRBV7-9 and J usage is TRBJ2-7; 12 bases line up with TRBD2. Germline CDR1 and CDR2: SEHNR and FQNEAQ (reference sequence). The V segment lost 1 base and the J segment 5 bases; nucleotides outside the gene matches: 3. This CDR3 comprises 15 residues. CDR3 sequence (DNA): TGTGCCAGCAGCTTAGTGGCTAGCGGGAGGGACGAGCAGTACTTC. Translated, it gives CASSLVASGRDEQYF.

At least ten counts were recorded for this clonotype. This chain joins TRBV11-1 and TRBJ2-6; 8 nucleotides match TRBD1. Germline CDR1 SGHAT, CDR2 FQDESV (reference sequence). V was pared by 4 bases and J by 3 bases, with 11 bases of the junction left unmatched. The CDR3 has 18 residues. The CDR3 sequence is CASSSLRTGSYGANVLTF. DNA of the CDR3: TGTGCCAGCAGCTCCCTACGGACAGGGTCGTATGGGGCCAACGTCCTGACTTTC. Filled out from reference TRBV11-1 and TRBJ2-6, the complete variable domain reads EAEVAQSPRYKITEKSQAVAFWCDPISGHATLYWYRQILGQGPELLVQFQDESVVDDSQLPKDRFSAERLKGVDSTLKIQPAELGDSAMYLCASSSLRTGSYGANVLTFGAGSRLTVL.